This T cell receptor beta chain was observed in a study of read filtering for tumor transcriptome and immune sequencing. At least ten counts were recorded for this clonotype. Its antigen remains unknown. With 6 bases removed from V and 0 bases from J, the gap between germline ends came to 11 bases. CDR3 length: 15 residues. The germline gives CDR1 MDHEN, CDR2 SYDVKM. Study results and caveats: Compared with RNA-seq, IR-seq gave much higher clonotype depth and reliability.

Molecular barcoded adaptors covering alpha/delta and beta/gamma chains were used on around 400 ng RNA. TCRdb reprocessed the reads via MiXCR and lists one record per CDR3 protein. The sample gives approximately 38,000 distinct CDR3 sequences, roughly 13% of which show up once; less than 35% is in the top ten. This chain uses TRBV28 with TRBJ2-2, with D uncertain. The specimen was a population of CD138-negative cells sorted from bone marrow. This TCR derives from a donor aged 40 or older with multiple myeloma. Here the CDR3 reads CASRRRQSNTGELFF. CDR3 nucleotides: TGTGCCAGCAGGCGTCGGCAGTCGAACACCGGGGAGCTGTTTTTT.